This T cell receptor (beta chain) was identified during a study of cytomegalovirus exposure and HLA in healthy donors. The PCR ran on 60 Vbeta and 13 Jbeta primers. Clones were sequenced by immunoSEQ multiplex PCR, and TCRdb holds only the in-frame ones, with some missing. The table records about 160,000 clones, 70% to 80% of them present only once. V lost 5 bases, J lost 9 bases, and 12 bases stayed unmatched. CDR3 size: 15 residues. Germline assignment: CDR1 MNHEY and CDR2 SVGAGI. It was healthy bone marrow donors who served as donors. This sequence joins TRBV6-5 and TRBJ2-7, with TRBD2 matching over 11 bases. This clonotype was sampled from a woman between 50 and 59 years old in good health and CMV-seronegative. Sequencing was done on a sample of PBMCs. As DNA, the CDR3 is TGTGCCAGCAGTGCTGACCTAGCGGGAGGAGGCGGGCAGTACTTC. Translating it yields CASSADLAGGGGQYF.